This TCR beta chain is drawn from a study of response to subunit inactivated influenza vaccine. The study, taken as a whole, reports: The study's authors posited that every seasonal influenza vaccination enlists few new T cells.

TCRdb re-derived calls from the RT-PCR reads in MiXCR, one entry per CDR3 protein. Among 450,000 to 600,000 distinct CDR3 sequences listed, 16% were seen once. Germline CDR1 SGHAT, CDR2 FQNNGV. The CDR3 runs to 17 residues. The ends lost 5 bases at V and 0 bases at J; junction bases unmatched: 9. Remarks on this clonotype: What it binds is not known.

The sample consisted of CD4+ T cells sorted from PBMCs, taken about 24 months after vaccination. The clonotype was recovered from a man aged 45 to 70 who received an inactivated influenza vaccine. This chain links TRBV11-2 with TRBJ2-1, with 8 positions matching TRBD2. The CDR3 nucleotides are TGTGCCAGCAGCACCCAATTAGCGGGGAGCTCCTACAATGAGCAGTTCTTC. Its translation is CASSTQLAGSSYNEQFF.